This T cell receptor beta chain was retrieved from a study of human T cells and chemical hapten exposure. About the research overall: Patch tests of 0.01% DPC on the upper back were read at 6 days.

This clonotype appeared many times. Its specificity is unknown. Unique molecular identifiers were linked by the library to individual cDNA molecules. TCRdb re-called the RACE reads through MiXCR, storing one row per CDR3 protein. Among approximately 400,000 distinct CDR3 sequences listed, approximately 5% were seen once. Study findings and constraints: A positive correlation with patch test score was shown by PT1 expanded TCR counts.

As to time point: patch test 1, 2 weeks after DPC sensitization. Indicated treatment: therapeutic diphenylcyclopropenone sensitization with weekly scalp DPC. The study drew its donors from alopecia patients who were 18 to 70 years old and suitable for DPC. The clonotype was recovered from a woman aged 50 to 65 with alopecia areata. Some clones in this sample may be carry-over from other donors' samples. The specimen was whole blood, collected in connection with sensitization to the hapten diphenylcyclopropenone (DPC).

This chain's CDR3 is CAISESGYGYTF. The CDR3 DNA sequence: TGTGCCATCAGTGAGAGCGGCTATGGCTACACCTTC. V is TRBV10-3 and J is TRBJ1-2; no firm D call. Germline CDR1 is ENHRY and CDR2 is SYGVKD. Trimming cost V 2 bases and J 4 bases, with 5 bases left between them. The CDR3 has 12 amino acids.